This passage covers 20 T cell receptor beta chains from one sample sequenced in a study of beta chain features in type 1 diabetes. Broader study findings: Moderate yet significant TCRB CDR3 shortening was seen in Type 1 diabetes patients in all four CD4+ subsets.

Which antigens these TCRs recognize remains unknown. All of the isolated RNA was reverse transcribed, so expressed TCRB transcripts were sequenced. Libraries were prepared by immunoSEQ multiplex PCR; TCRdb keeps only in-frame clonotypes and omits some of them. The repertoire holds under 130,000 clones, 28% seen once, with less than 0.65% in the top ten. Sequencing used central memory CD4+ T cells from blood. Source of these receptors: a woman under 30 with type 1 diabetes.

This clone showed up just a few times. The rearrangement uses TRBV7-9 and TRBJ1-1; 9 bases fit TRBD1. The CDR3 is 15 residues long. Looked up from germline, CDR1 is SEHNR and CDR2 is FQNEAQ (reference sequence). The V gene end was trimmed by 5 bases and the J gene end by 1 base; junction bases not matched to a gene: 5. This CDR3 reads CASSVGQGANTEAFF. The CDR3 DNA follows: TGTGCCAGCAGCGTGGGACAGGGCGCGAACACTGAAGCTTTCTTT.

The chain has TRBV4-2 and TRBJ2-1; 10 positions agree with TRBD2. The germline V gene has CDR1 LGHNA and CDR2 YNFKEQ. Unmatched junction bases numbered 7, after V lost 1 base and J lost 7 bases. The CDR3 spans 16 residues. The CDR3 protein is CASSQGGLAGVNEQFF. The CDR3 bases are TGTGCCAGCAGCCAAGGTGGGCTAGCGGGAGTGAATGAGCAGTTCTTC.

The chain recombines TRBV30 with TRBJ1-2; D not resolved. The V and J ends lost 2 bases and 5 bases respectively, with 12 bases between them. Germline CDR1 and CDR2: GTSNPN and SVGIG (reference sequence). The CDR3 is 13 residues long. As DNA, the CDR3 is TGTGCCTGGAGTCTCCAAGCGACTTATGGCTACACCTTC. Its translation: CAWSLQATYGYTF.

This clone has only a few counts. This chain uses TRBV7-9 with TRBJ2-3; D remains ambiguous. In germline, CDR1 is SEHNR, CDR2 FQNEAQ (reference sequence). V was clipped by 5 bases and J by 0 bases, with 15 bases between them. CDR3 length equals 16 residues. This CDR3 reads CASSQLTSSSTDTQYF. The DNA for the CDR3 is TGTGCCAGCAGCCAATTGACTTCCTCTAGCACAGATACGCAGTATTTT. Complete variable domain (other parts from reference TRBV7-9 and TRBJ2-3): DTGVSQNPRHKITKRGQNVTFRCDPISEHNRLYWYRQTLGQGPEFLTYFQNEAQLEKSRLLSDRFSAERPKGSFSTLEIQRTEQGDSAMYLCASSQLTSSSTDTQYFGPGTRLTVL.

The chain combines TRBV7-6 with TRBJ2-3; 8 bases map to TRBD1. The CDR3 consists of 17 residues. Germline CDR1 SGHVS, CDR2 FNYEAQ. Trimming took 0 bases from V and 2 from J; bases not matched to a gene: 7. The CDR3 DNA sequence: TGTGCCAGCAGCTTAGCTGCCGGGACAGGCTTCACAGATACGCAGTATTTT. Its translation: CASSLAAGTGFTDTQYF.

There are a few counts of this clone. The rearrangement joins TRBV18 to TRBJ1-2; a possible D gene is TRBD1 (6 bases). V lost 4 bases to trimming and J lost 3 bases, with 18 bases between them. The CDR3 totals 16 residues. From germline, CDR1 is KGHSH and CDR2 LQKENI. The CDR3 nucleotides are TGTGCCAGCTCACGGAATGGGGGGGCGATCGACTATGGCTACACCTTC. This codes for CASSRNGGAIDYGYTF. Using reference TRBV18 and TRBJ1-2 for the parts outside the CDR3, the full variable domain is NAGVMQNPRHLVRRRGQEARLRCSPMKGHSHVYWYRQLPEEGLKFMVYLQKENIIDESGMPKERFSAEFPKEGPSILRIQQVVRGDSAAYFCASSRNGGAIDYGYTFGSGTRLTVV.

The chain carries TRBV4-3 and TRBJ2-1; D unresolved. V dropped 0 bases and J dropped 3 bases, with 9 bases sitting between them. Looked up from germline, CDR1 is LGHNA and CDR2 is YSLEER. The CDR3 is made up of 15 amino acids. CDR3 protein: CASSQEMRFYNEQFF. CDR3 nucleotides: TGCGCCAGCAGCCAAGAGATGCGATTCTACAATGAGCAGTTCTTC.

The rearrangement uses TRBV18 and TRBJ2-3; 12 nucleotides match TRBD2. The germline gives CDR1 KGHSH, CDR2 LQKENI. V gave up 5 bases and J gave up 1 base; unmatched junction bases: 4. The CDR3 runs to 16 residues. The CDR3 here is CASSSGLAGRTDTQYF. For the CDR3, the DNA is TGTGCCAGCTCATCCGGACTAGCGGGACGCACAGATACGCAGTATTTT. Full variable domain (remainder filled in from reference TRBV18 and TRBJ2-3): NAGVMQNPRHLVRRRGQEARLRCSPMKGHSHVYWYRQLPEEGLKFMVYLQKENIIDESGMPKERFSAEFPKEGPSILRIQQVVRGDSAAYFCASSSGLAGRTDTQYFGPGTRLTVL.

This chain joins TRBV10-1 and TRBJ2-3; the match to TRBD1 covers 9 bases. Germline V gives CDR1 WNHNN, CDR2 SYGVQD (reference sequence). V lost 3 bases and J lost 3; bases outside the gene matches: 1. The CDR3 is made up of 14 amino acids. Written as DNA, the CDR3 is TGCGCCAGCAGTGACGACAGGGGGACAGATACGCAGTATTTT. This codes for CASSDDRGTDTQYF.

Only a few counts were recorded for this clone. The chain couples TRBV2 to TRBJ1-2; D is undetermined. This CDR3 has 15 amino acids. V was clipped by 4 bases and J by 0 bases, with 12 bases between them. Germline assignment: CDR1 SNHLY and CDR2 FYNNEI. CDR3 in amino acids: CASSGQLGANYGYTF. CDR3 nucleotide sequence: TGTGCCAGCAGTGGACAACTTGGCGCTAACTATGGCTACACCTTC.

In this sample, this clone is medium-sized. A read error may produce the germline difference seen at one junction end. CDR3 in amino acids: CASSIGEAGVPYNEQFF. For the CDR3, the DNA is TGTGCCAGTAGCATAGGGGAAGCGGGAGTCCCTTACAATGAGCAGTTCTTC. This chain connects TRBV19 to TRBJ2-1; 8 nucleotides line up with TRBD2. The CDR3 contains 17 residues. Germline CDR1 is LNHDA and CDR2 is SQIVND (reference sequence).

The V gene is TRBV11-1, the J gene TRBJ2-1; D may be TRBD2 (6 bases). Per the germline V gene, CDR1 is SGHAT and CDR2 is FQDESV (reference sequence). Between the trimmed V and J ends, which lost 5 bases and 1 base, there was a span of 9 bases. The CDR3 contains 14 residues. In DNA form, the CDR3 reads TGTGCCAGCAGCGAGCGGGTATCCTACAATGAGCAGTTCTTC. This gives the protein CASSERVSYNEQFF. The full variable domain, rest sourced from reference TRBV11-1 and TRBJ2-1, is EAEVAQSPRYKITEKSQAVAFWCDPISGHATLYWYRQILGQGPELLVQFQDESVVDDSQLPKDRFSAERLKGVDSTLKIQPAELGDSAMYLCASSERVSYNEQFFGPGTRLTVL.

This sequence joins TRBV30 and TRBJ1-5; TRBD1 is a possible D gene (6 bases). V lost 2 bases to trimming and J lost 4 bases, with 18 bases between them. From germline, CDR1 is GTSNPN and CDR2 SVGIG (reference sequence). The CDR3 loop spans 16 amino acids. The CDR3 DNA follows: TGTGCCTGGAGTCTAGGACAGCTAAGAATAAATCAGCCCCAGCATTTT. Translating gives CAWSLGQLRINQPQHF.

This clone appeared a few times. The V and J genes are TRBV19 and TRBJ2-3; unclear D gene. V shed 1 base and J shed 7 bases, with 6 bases lying between them. The germline V gene encodes CDR1 LNHDA and CDR2 SQIVND (reference sequence). The CDR3 totals 12 residues. The chain's CDR3 is CASSIGGYTQYF. The CDR3 DNA reads as TGTGCCAGTAGTATAGGAGGTTATACGCAGTATTTT.

The chain couples TRBV5-1 to TRBJ2-5; possibly TRBD2 for D (6 bases). Germline CDR1 SGHRS, CDR2 YFSETQ. The ends were cut back, 3 bases at V and 4 bases at J, with 22 bases in the middle. The CDR3 totals 17 residues. CDR3 nucleotide sequence: TGCGCCAGCAGCTCATATAGCGGAGGCGGTCCACGAGAGACCCAGTACTTC. Encoded protein: CASSSYSGGGPRETQYF.

This clone came up a few times. The chain links TRBV2 to TRBJ1-4, with no clear D. CDR1 is SNHLY and CDR2 is FYNNEI in the germline V gene. The CDR3 is made up of 12 amino acids. The germline V and J ends were trimmed by 5 bases and 10 bases, with 11 bases remaining between them. The CDR3 DNA follows: TGTGCCAGCAGTTTTCTCTCGGGAAAACTGTTTTTT. Amino acid sequence: CASSFLSGKLFF.

The chain is built from TRBV27 and TRBJ2-3; perhaps TRBD1 as D (6 bases). V was trimmed by 5 bases and J by 0 bases, leaving 15 bases between them. The CDR3 runs 16 residues. The germline V gene has CDR1 MNHEY and CDR2 SMNVEV (reference sequence). The CDR3 spells CASSRPGTTSTDTQYF. The CDR3 DNA reads as TGTGCCAGCAGTCGACCCGGGACAACTAGCACAGATACGCAGTATTTT.

The rearrangement joins TRBV4-2 to TRBJ2-5; 11 bases align to TRBD2. CDR3 length: 17 residues. The trim removed 0 bases at V and 7 bases at J, leaving 10 bases unmatched. Germline loops: CDR1 LGHNA, CDR2 YNFKEQ. CDR3 DNA: TGTGCCAGCAGCCAAGAGACTAGCGGGATGAGGGGGATGACCCAGTACTTC. This encodes CASSQETSGMRGMTQYF.

The chain combines TRBV18 with TRBJ1-1; D is unclear. Trimming pared 3 bases from V and 2 bases from J, leaving 16 bases between. The CDR3 has 16 residues. Germline CDR1 reads KGHSH; CDR2 reads LQKENI. CDR3 DNA: TGTGCCAGCTCACCCCCCTCGTACGAGGCTAACACTGAAGCTTTCTTT. This gives the protein CASSPPSYEANTEAFF.

Only a few counts were recorded for this clone. V and J are TRBV2 and TRBJ2-2, with 8 bases fitting TRBD1. The CDR3 is 16 residues long. V lost 5 bases and J lost 1; bases outside the gene matches: 6. Germline V gives CDR1 SNHLY, CDR2 FYNNEI. This chain's CDR3 is CASSLRGTGNTGELFF. The CDR3 region has the DNA TGTGCCAGCAGTCTAAGGGGGACAGGGAACACCGGGGAGCTGTTTTTT.